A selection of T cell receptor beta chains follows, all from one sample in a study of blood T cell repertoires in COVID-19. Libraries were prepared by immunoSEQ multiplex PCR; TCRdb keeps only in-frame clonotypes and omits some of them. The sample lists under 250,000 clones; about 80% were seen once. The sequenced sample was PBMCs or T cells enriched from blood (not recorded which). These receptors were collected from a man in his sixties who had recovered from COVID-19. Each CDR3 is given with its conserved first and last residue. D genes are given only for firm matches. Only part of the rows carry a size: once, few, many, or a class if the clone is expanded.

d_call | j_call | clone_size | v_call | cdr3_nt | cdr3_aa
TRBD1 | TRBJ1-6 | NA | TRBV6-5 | TGTGCCAGCAGTTCGGGACAGGGTGATAATTCACCCCTCCACTTT | CASSSGQGDNSPLHF
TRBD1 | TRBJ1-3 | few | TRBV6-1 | TGTGCCAGCAGTGAAGGGACAGGGGACGAAAACACCATATATTTT | CASSEGTGDENTIYF
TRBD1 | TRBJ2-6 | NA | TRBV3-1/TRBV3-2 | TGTGCCAGCAGTAGGACAGGGCCCGTCTCTGGGGCCAACGTCCTGACTTTC | CASSRTGPVSGANVLTF
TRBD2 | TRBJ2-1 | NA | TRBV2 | TGTGCCAGCAGTACACTCGGCGGGGGGGACTACAATGAGCAGTTCTTC | CASSTLGGGDYNEQFF
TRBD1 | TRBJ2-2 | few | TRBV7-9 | TGTGCCAGCAGCAGACAGGGGGCGAACACCGGGGAGCTGTTTTTT | CASSRQGANTGELFF
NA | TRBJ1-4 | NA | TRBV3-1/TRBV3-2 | TGTGCCAGCAGCCAGCGGAGCAGTAATGAAAAACTGTTTTTT | CASSQRSSNEKLFF
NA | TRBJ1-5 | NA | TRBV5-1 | TGCGCCAGCAGCCCGGTAGGCGGGGGCAATCAGCCCCAGCATTTT | CASSPVGGGNQPQHF
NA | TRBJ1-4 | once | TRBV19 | TGTGCCAGTAGTATAGCGAGAGGGAGGTATGAAAAACTGTTTTTT | CASSIARGRYEKLFF
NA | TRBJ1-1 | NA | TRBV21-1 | TGTGCCAGCAGCACGGGACAGGTCGAGGGGAACACTGAAGCTTTCTTT | CASSTGQVEGNTEAFF
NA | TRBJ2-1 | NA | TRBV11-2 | TGTGCCAGCAGCCGGGAAACAGGGTCGGACTACAATGAGCAGTTCTTC | CASSRETGSDYNEQFF
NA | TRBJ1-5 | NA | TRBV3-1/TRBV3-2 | TGTGCCAGCAGCCAAGATTTCCCAGGGGTGGCTCAGCCCCAGCATTTT | CASSQDFPGVAQPQHF
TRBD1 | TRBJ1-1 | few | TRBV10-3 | TGTGCCATCAGCCCAGACAGGGGAATCACTGAAGCTTTCTTT | CAISPDRGITEAFF
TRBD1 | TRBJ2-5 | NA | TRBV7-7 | TGTGCTAGCAGCTCAGTCACAGGGGCCTTGGGAGAGACCCAGTACTTC | CASSSVTGALGETQYF
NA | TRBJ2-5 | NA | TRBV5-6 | TGTGCCAGCAGCTACTCATTTCAAGAGACCCAGTACTTC | CASSYSFQETQYF
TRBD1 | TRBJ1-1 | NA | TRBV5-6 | TGTGCCAGCAGCTTAGGGACAGTCCAAGCTTTCTTT | CASSLGTVQAFF
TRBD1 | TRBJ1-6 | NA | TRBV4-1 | TGCGCCAGCAGCCAAGAAACCTTCGGACAGGGCAATTCACCCCTCCACTTT | CASSQETFGQGNSPLHF
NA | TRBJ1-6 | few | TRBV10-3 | TGTGCCATCAGTCTACAGGGTAGGGATTCACCCCTCCACTTT | CAISLQGRDSPLHF
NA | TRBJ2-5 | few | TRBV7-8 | TGTGCCAGCAGCTTAGCCGAAGAGACCCAGTACTTC | CASSLAEETQYF
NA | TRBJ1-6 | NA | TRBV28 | TGTGCCAGCAGTTTTGGGGACTACCCTTCACCCCTCCACTTT | CASSFGDYPSPLHF
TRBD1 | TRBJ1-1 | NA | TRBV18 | TGTGCCAGCTCATCATTCTCGGGACAGGAAGCTTTCTTT | CASSSFSGQEAFF
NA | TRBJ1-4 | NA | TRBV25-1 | TGTGCCAGCAGTGACTTAACAGGGTTAGAAAAACTGTTTTTT | CASSDLTGLEKLFF
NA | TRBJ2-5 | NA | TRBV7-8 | TGTGCCAGCAGCTTTTCCCCTCAAGAGACCCAGTACTTC | CASSFSPQETQYF
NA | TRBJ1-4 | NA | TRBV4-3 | TGCGCCAGCAGCCAAGATTTGCAGATTGCAACTAATGAAAAACTGTTTTTT | CASSQDLQIATNEKLFF
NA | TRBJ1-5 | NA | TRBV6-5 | TGTGCCAGCAGAAACAGGGCAGGGAATCAGCCCCAGCATTTT | CASRNRAGNQPQHF
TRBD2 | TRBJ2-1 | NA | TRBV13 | TGTGCCAGCAGCGCCGGACTAGCGGGGGCCAGCTCCTACAATGAGCAGTTCTTC | CASSAGLAGASSYNEQFF
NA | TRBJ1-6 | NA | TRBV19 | TGTGCCAGTAGTAATCAGGGACACGGTTCACCCCTCCACTTT | CASSNQGHGSPLHF
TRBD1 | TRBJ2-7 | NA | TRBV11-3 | TGTGCCAGCAGCTCGGGACAGCGCGGCGAGCAGTACTTC | CASSSGQRGEQYF
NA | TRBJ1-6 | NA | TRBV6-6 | TGTGCCAGCAGTCAGAGCGACGTAACACCCCTCCACTTT | CASSQSDVTPLHF
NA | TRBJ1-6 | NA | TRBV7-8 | TGTGCCAGCAGCCCGGACGCACGGGGGTCACCCCTCCACTTT | CASSPDARGSPLHF
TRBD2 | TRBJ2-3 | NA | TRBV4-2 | TGTGCCAGCAGCCCGGGGGGGGATACGCAGTATTTT | CASSPGGDTQYF
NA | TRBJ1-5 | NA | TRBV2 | TGTGCCAGCACGGGGGGGGAAAATCAGCCCCAGCATTTT | CASTGGENQPQHF
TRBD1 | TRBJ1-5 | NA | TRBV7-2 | TGTGCCAGCAGCATCAGGGGGCATAGCAATCAGCCCCAGCATTTT | CASSIRGHSNQPQHF
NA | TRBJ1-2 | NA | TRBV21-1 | TGTGCCAGCAGCCCTCGGGACAGGGGGAATAACTATGGCTACACCTTC | CASSPRDRGNNYGYTF
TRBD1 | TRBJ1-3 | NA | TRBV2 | TGTGCCAGCAGTGAAGCTCGTTGGACAGGGGGAAACACCATATATTTT | CASSEARWTGGNTIYF
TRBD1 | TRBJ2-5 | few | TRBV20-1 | TGCAGTGCTAGTCGGACAGGGGGAAAGACCCAGTACTTC | CSASRTGGKTQYF
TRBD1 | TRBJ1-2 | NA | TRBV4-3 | TGCGCCAGCAGCCCGGGGGACAGGGGGTCGGGCTATGGCTACACCTTC | CASSPGDRGSGYGYTF
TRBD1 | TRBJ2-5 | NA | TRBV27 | TGTGCCAGCAGGTCAGACAGGGCGAGAGGAGAGACCCAGTACTTC | CASRSDRARGETQYF
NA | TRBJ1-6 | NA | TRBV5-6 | TGTGCCAGCAGCATTAGAGGAATCTATAATTCACCCCTCCACTTT | CASSIRGIYNSPLHF
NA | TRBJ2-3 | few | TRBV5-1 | TGCGCCAGCAGCCGGACTAGCACAGATACGCAGTATTTT | CASSRTSTDTQYF
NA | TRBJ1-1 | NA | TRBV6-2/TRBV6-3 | TGTGCCAGCAGTTACTCTAGGCGCCGAGGACTTGGCACTGAAGCTTTCTTT | CASSYSRRRGLGTEAFF
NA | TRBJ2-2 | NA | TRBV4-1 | TGCGCCAGCAGCCGCGAGAACAGGGCCACCGGGGAGCTGTTTTTT | CASSRENRATGELFF
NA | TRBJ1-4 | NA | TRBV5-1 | TGCGCCAGCAGCTTGGTGACAGGCGAAAAACTGTTTTTT | CASSLVTGEKLFF
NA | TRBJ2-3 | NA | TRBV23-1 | TGCGCCAGCAGTCTAAGACGAGGGACAGATACGCAGTATTTT | CASSLRRGTDTQYF
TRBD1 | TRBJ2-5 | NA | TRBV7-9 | TGTGCCAGCAGCTTAGCTTTTTGGACAGGGGTTCAAGAGACCCAGTACTTC | CASSLAFWTGVQETQYF
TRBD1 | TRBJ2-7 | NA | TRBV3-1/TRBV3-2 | TGTGCCAGCAGCTATGACAGGGCCTACGAGCAGTACTTC | CASSYDRAYEQYF
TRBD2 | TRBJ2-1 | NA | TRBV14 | TGTGCCAGCAGCCCACTTTGGGGCGGGAGCTCCTACAATGAGCAGTTCTTC | CASSPLWGGSSYNEQFF
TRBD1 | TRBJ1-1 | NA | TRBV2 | TGTGCCAGCAGACCGGGACAGGGAGTGTCTGAAGCTTTCTTT | CASRPGQGVSEAFF
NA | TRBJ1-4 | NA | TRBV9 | TGTGCCAGCAGCGTCTCAGGGATTTCGGAAAAACTGTTTTTT | CASSVSGISEKLFF